This TCR beta chain was recorded in a study of radiotherapy plus CTLA-4 blockade in lung cancer. Using immunoSEQ multiplex PCR, the repertoire was profiled, and TCRdb retains in-frame clones only, with some absent. The data contain 90,000 to 150,000 clones, 75% to 80% of them singletons. V dropped 5 bases and J dropped 8; count of bases not matched to a gene: 7. Germline V lookup: CDR1 SGHTA, CDR2 FQGNSA. The CDR3 has 15 residues. This TCR was sampled from a human donor with non-small cell lung cancer who had a partial response to radiotherapy plus ipilimumab. This chain uses TRBV7-2 with TRBJ2-1; 12 nucleotides align to TRBD2. The source was peripheral blood, collected from a patient treated with radiotherapy plus ipilimumab. The CDR3, as DNA: TGTGCCAGCAGCATGACTAGCGGGAGCCGTTATGAGCAGTTCTTC. This translates into CASSMTSGSRYEQFF.